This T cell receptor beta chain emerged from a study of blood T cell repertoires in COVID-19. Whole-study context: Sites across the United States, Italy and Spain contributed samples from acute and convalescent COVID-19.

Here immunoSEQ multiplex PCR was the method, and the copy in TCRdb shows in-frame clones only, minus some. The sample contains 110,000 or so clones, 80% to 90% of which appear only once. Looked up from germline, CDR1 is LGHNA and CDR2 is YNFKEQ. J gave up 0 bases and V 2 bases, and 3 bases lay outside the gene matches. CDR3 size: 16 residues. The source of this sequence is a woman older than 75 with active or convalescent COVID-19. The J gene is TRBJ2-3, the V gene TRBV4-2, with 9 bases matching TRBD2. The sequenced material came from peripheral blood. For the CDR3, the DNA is TGTGCCAGCAGCCAAAGGACTAGCGAGAGCACAGATACGCAGTATTTT. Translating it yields CASSQRTSESTDTQYF.